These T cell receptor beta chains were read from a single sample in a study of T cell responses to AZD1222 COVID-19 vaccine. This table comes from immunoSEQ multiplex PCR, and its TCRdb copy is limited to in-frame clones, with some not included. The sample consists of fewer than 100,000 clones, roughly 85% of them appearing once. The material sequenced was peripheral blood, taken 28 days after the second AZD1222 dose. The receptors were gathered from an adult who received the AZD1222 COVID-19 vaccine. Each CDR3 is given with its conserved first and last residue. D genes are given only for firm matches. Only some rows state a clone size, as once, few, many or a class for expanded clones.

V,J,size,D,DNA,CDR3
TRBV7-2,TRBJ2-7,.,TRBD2,TGTGCCAGCAGACAACGGGGGGGGACAAGCTACGAGCAGTACTTC,CASRQRGGTSYEQYF
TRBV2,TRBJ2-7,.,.,TGTGCCAGCAGCCCCCCCGGAGGGGTAGACGACGAGCAGTACTTC,CASSPPGGVDDEQYF
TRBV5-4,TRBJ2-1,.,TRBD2,TGTGCGTGCGGGGGGGCTTCCTACAATGAGCAGTTCTTC,CACGGASYNEQFF
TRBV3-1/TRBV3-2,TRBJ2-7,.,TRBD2,TGTGCCAGCAGCTTAGCGGGGGGGCCCAACTACGAGCAGTACTTC,CASSLAGGPNYEQYF
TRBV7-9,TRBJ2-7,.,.,TGTGCCAGCAGCCGGGACGGCTACGAGCAGTACTTC,CASSRDGYEQYF
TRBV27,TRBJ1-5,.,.,TGTGCCAGCAGCTTGATGCGCAATCAGCCCCAGCATTTT,CASSLMRNQPQHF
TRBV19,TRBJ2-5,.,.,TGTGCCAGTAGTACCTCGGGCAGCCCTCGGGAGACCCAGTACTTC,CASSTSGSPRETQYF
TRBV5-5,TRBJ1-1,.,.,TGTGCCAGCAGCTTGGGTGTAACCGGTGAAGCTTTCTTT,CASSLGVTGEAFF
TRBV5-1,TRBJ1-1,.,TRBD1,TGCGCCAGCAGCTTGGTGGGGCAGGGGGGAGCTTTCTTT,CASSLVGQGGAFF
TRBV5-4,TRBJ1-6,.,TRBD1,TGTGCCAGCAGCGTACCGGGACAGGGGGTTTCTAATTCACCCCTCCACTTT,CASSVPGQGVSNSPLHF
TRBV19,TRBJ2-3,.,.,TGTGCCAGTAGAACAGCCGTAGTTGGAGATACGCAGTATTTT,CASRTAVVGDTQYF
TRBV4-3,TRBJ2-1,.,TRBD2,TGCGCCAGCAGCCAAGACGGGCGGGGGGGCTCCTACAATGAGCAGTTCTTC,CASSQDGRGGSYNEQFF
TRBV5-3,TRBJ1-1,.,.,TGTGCCAGAAGTCGCCACAGGGAGCGGAGGACTGAAGCTTTCTTT,CARSRHRERRTEAFF
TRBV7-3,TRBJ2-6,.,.,TGTGCCAGCAGCTTAAGGGCCCTCGGGGCCAACGTCCTGACTTTC,CASSLRALGANVLTF
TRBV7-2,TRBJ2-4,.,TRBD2,TGTGCCAGCAGCCAACTAGCGGGGGGGAACATTCAGTACTTC,CASSQLAGGNIQYF
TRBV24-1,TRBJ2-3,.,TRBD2,TGTGCCACCAGTCGGGGGCGGGGGGGCCGCACAGATACGCAGTATTTT,CATSRGRGGRTDTQYF
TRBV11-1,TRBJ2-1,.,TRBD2,TGTGCCAGCAGCTTATTTGGCGGGGGGGCCGTGTATGAGCAGTTCTTC,CASSLFGGGAVYEQFF
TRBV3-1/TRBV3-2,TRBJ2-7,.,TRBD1,TGTGCCAGCAGCCAGACAGGGGGGAAGGCCGAGCAGTACTTC,CASSQTGGKAEQYF
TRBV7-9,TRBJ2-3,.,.,TGTGCCAGCAGCGGTCGGCGGCTGACTGGCACAGATACGCAGTATTTT,CASSGRRLTGTDTQYF
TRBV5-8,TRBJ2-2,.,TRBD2,TGTGCCAGCAGCCCTGGACTAGCGAACACCGGGGAGCTGTTTTTT,CASSPGLANTGELFF
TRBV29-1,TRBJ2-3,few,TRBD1,TGCAGCCACAACAGGGGATCAAGCACAGATACGCAGTATTTT,CSHNRGSSTDTQYF
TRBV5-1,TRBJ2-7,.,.,TGCGCCAGCAGCTTTGCAGGGTACGAGCAGTACTTC,CASSFAGYEQYF
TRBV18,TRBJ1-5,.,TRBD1,TGTGCCAGCTCACCAAACGGACAGGGGGCGGCTCAGCCCCAGCATTTT,CASSPNGQGAAQPQHF